The T cell receptor (beta chain) under discussion was sequenced for a study of blood T cells in healthy people across ages. Using a J-beta primer mix together with a sample-barcoded 5' primer, a second PCR was run for roughly 6 to 11 cycles. Each cDNA molecule was tagged by a template-switch adaptor with 12 random nucleotides. TCRdb independently ran MiXCR on the 5' RACE reads; one entry per CDR3 protein. The sample lists roughly 1 million distinct CDR3 sequences, around 25% seen once, with approximately 0.79% in the top ten. For this clonotype: The target antigen is unknown.

The donors, all healthy, were Caucasians living in Russia, aged about 6 to 95. Study-wide results and caveats: A roughly linear age-dependent decrease characterized TCR beta diversity per million T cells.

The V and J ends lost 4 bases and 2 bases respectively, with 17 bases between them. The CDR3 loop spans 15 amino acids. The V gene's germline CDR1 is DFQATT and CDR2 SNEGSKA (reference sequence). In addition, the sample was reused for a study of T cells of mothers and their children. Per that paper: The donor cohort consisted of three healthy Caucasian mothers and their six children.

The chain has TRBV20-1 and TRBJ2-5; a possible D gene is TRBD2 (5 bases). Sequencing was performed on blood. This sequence originates from a girl aged 2 to 9 in good health. The CDR3 region is CSANTAGIWQETQYF. CDR3 nucleotides: TGCAGTGCTAACACGGCGGGTATATGGCAAGAGACCCAGTACTTC.